The subject of this entry is one TCR beta chain. The data derive from a study of metastatic and nonmetastatic thyroid tumors. TCRdb used MiXCR to call clones anew from the PCR reads. The repertoire holds some 30,000 clones, with roughly 30% as singletons. The entire patient cohort was treatment-naive prior to thyroid surgery. The V and J ends lost 6 bases and 7 bases, in that order; junction bases with no gene match: 17. The CDR3 is 19 amino acids. In germline, CDR1 is SGHRS, CDR2 YFSETQ. The TCR originated in a female donor with papillary thyroid cancer or a benign thyroid nodule (not recorded which). Some clones in this sample may be carry-over from other donors' samples. The sequenced sample was blood. This chain joins TRBV5-1 and TRBJ2-1; 15 bases are a match to TRBD2. CDR3 region: CASIPSSWTSGRAGNEQFF. For the CDR3, the DNA is TGCGCCAGCATCCCAAGTTCCTGGACTAGCGGGAGGGCGGGGAATGAGCAGTTCTTC.